Described below is a single T cell receptor (beta chain) sequence and its context. Profiled with immunoSEQ multiplex PCR; TCRdb holds only in-frame clones, not every one. Of over 100,000 clones listed, over 75% were seen once; the top ten hold around 15%. These data come from a study of blood T cell repertoires in COVID-19. This CDR3 has 14 amino acids. The V gene end was trimmed by 5 bases and the J gene end by 9 bases; junction bases not matched to a gene: 11. Germline CDR1 reads SEHNR; CDR2 reads FQNEAQ (reference sequence). This sequence was found in a man in his sixties with active or convalescent COVID-19. This chain uses TRBV7-9 with TRBJ2-3; 7 bases map to TRBD2. Sequencing was performed on peripheral blood. CDR3 DNA sequence: TGTGCCAGCAGCAAGGGGCGGGAGTGGAAGACGCAGTATTTT. Its protein product is CASSKGREWKTQYF.